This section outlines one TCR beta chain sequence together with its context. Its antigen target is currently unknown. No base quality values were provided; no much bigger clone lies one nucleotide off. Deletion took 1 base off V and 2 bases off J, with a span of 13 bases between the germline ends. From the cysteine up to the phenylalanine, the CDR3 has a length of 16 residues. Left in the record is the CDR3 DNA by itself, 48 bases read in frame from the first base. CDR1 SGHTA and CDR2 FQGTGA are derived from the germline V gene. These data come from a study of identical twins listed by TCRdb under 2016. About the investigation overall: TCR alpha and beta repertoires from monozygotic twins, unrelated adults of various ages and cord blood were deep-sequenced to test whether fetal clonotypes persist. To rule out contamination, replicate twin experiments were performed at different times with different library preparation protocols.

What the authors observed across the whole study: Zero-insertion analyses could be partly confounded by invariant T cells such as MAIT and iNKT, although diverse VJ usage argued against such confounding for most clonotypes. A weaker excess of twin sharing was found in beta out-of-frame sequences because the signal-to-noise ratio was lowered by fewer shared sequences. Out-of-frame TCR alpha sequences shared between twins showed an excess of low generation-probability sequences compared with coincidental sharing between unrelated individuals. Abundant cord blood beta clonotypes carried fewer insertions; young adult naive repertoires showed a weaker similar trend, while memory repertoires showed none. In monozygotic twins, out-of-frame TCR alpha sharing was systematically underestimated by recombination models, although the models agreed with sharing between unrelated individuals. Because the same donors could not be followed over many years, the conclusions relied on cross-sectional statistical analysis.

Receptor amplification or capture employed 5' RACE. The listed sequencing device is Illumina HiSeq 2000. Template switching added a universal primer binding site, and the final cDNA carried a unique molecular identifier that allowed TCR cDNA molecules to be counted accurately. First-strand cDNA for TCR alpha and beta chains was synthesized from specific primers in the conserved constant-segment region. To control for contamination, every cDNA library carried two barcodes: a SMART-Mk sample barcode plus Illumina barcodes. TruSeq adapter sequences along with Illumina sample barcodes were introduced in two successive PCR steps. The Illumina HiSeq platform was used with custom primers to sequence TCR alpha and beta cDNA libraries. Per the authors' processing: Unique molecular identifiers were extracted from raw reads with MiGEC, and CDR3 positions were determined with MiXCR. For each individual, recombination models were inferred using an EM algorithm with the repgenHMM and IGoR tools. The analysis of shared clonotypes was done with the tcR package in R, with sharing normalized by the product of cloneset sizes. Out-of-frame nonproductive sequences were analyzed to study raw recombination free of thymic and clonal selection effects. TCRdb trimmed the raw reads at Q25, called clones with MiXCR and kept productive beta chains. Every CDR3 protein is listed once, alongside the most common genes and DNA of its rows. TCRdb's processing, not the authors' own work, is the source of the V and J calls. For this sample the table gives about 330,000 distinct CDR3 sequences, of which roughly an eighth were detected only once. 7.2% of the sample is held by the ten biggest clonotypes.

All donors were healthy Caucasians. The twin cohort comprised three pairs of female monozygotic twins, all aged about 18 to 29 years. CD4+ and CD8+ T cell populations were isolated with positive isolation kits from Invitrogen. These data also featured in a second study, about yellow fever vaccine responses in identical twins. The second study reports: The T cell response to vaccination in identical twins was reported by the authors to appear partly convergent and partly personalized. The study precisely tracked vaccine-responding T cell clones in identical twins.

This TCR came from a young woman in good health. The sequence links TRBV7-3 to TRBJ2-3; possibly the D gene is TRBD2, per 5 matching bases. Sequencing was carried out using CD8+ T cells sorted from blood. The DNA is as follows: TGTGCCAGCAGCTTAAGTACTGGCGGGTTCACAGATACGCAGTATTTT. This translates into CASSLSTGGFTDTQYF.